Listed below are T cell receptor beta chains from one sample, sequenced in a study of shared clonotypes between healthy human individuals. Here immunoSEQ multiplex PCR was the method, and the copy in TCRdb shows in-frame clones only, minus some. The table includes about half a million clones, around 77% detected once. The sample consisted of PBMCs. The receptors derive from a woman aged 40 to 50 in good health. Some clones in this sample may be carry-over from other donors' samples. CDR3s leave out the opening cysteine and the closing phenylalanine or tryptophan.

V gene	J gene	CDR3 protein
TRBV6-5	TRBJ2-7	ASSYSWGSEQY
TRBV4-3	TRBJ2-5	ASSRDRQETQY
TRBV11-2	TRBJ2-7	ASSLSGQGFSEQY
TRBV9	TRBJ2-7	ASSLRDRGGYEQY
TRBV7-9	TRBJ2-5	ASSGGSGRAEETQY
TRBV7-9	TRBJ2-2	ASSLHRAPRPGELF
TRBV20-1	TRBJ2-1	SAGDVEQF
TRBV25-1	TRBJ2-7	ASSAPPMQGSEQY
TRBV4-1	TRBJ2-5	ASSQVGQGMGTQY
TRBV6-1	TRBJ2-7	ASSEAGTAAYEQY
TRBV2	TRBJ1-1	ARQGDKRITEAF
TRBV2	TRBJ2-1	ASSPTSAEQF
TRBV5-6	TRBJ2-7	ASSGPYRFSYEQY
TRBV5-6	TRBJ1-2	ASNPGTYGYT
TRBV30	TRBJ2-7	AWGVLGLARYEQY